This TCR beta chain came from a study of T cell repertoires in cytomegalovirus infection. About the research overall: CMV epitopes used comprised recently identified HLA-C-restricted ones and well-studied HLA-B-restricted ones. It was the public TCR beta signatures that indicated both CMV infection and matching HLA type.

Trimming at V came to 5 bases and at J to 13 bases, leaving 14 bases not matched to a gene. CDR3 length: 15 amino acids. Germline-derived CDR1 and CDR2 are SGHTA and FQGNSA. Study-level results: The ex vivo response was dominated by HLA-C-restricted CMV-specific TCR beta clonotypes. Cumulative frequency of public TCR beta families picked out carriers of CMV plus the relevant HLA.

Note on this clonotype: Antigen unknown.

TCRdb re-called the reads through MiXCR, storing one row per CDR3 protein. The sample consists of about 310,000 distinct CDR3 sequences, 20% to 25% of them appearing once. This TCR derives from a human donor in good health (CMV status not recorded). Some clones in this sample may be carry-over from other donors' samples. This specimen consisted of cultured PBMCs, obtained from culture after CMV antigen stimulation. The genes are TRBV7-2 and TRBJ1-4, with 9 bases aligning to TRBD1. CDR3 amino acids: CASSLSVPGQGRLFF. In DNA form, the CDR3 reads TGTGCCAGCAGCCTTAGTGTTCCGGGACAGGGACGACTGTTTTTT. Together with reference TRBV7-2 and TRBJ1-4, the CDR3 gives the full variable domain: GAGVSQSPSNKVTEKGKDVELRCDPISGHTALYWYRQSLGQGLEFLIYFQGNSAPDKSGLPSDRFSAERTGGSVSTLTIQRTQQEDSAVYLCASSLSVPGQGRLFFGSGTQLSVL.